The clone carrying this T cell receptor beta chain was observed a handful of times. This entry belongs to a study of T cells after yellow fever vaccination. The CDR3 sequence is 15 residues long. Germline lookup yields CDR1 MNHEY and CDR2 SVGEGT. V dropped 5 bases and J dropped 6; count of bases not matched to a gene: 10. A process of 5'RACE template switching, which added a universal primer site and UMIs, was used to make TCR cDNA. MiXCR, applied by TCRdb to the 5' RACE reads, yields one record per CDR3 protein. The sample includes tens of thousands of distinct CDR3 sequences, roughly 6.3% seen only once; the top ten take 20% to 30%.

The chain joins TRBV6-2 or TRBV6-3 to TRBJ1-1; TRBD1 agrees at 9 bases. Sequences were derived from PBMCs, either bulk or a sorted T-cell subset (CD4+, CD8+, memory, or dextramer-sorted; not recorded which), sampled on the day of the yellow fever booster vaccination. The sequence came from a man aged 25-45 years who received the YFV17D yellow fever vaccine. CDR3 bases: TGTGCCAGCAGTACCGGACAGGGGAGGTACCCTGAAGCTTTCTTT. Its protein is CASSTGQGRYPEAFF.